The present T cell receptor beta chain was sequenced within a study of lymphopenia after photon versus proton radiotherapy. General observations from the study: Authors raise, but do not show, better survival with proton therapy.

CDR1 and CDR2 (germline): MNHEY, SMNVEV (reference sequence). V was pared by 1 base and J by 7 bases, with 10 bases between. The length of the CDR3 is 14 residues. Libraries were prepared by immunoSEQ multiplex PCR; TCRdb keeps only in-frame clonotypes and omits some of them. Here the sample spans over 25,000 clones, roughly 87% being singletons. Comments on this clone: Its target is not known.

This specimen consisted of peripheral blood, obtained from a patient treated with proton-based radiotherapy. The chain recombines TRBV27 with TRBJ1-4; unclear D gene. This TCR came from a woman aged 55-75 years with cholangiocarcinoma. Some clones in this sample may be carry-over from other donors' samples. The CDR3 loop is CASSLYPRIEKLFF. CDR3 DNA: TGTGCCAGCAGTTTATACCCCCGGATTGAAAAACTGTTTTTT.